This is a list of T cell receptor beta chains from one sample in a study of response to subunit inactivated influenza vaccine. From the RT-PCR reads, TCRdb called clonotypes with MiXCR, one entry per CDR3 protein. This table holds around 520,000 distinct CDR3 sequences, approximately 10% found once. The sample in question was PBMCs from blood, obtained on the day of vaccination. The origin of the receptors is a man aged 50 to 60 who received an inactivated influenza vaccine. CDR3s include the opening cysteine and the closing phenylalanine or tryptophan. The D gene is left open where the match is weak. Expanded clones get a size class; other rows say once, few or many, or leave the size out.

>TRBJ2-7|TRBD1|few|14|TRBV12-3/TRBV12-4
CASRMTGVNDEQYF
TGTGCCAGCAGAATGACAGGGGTTAATGACGAGCAGTACTTC
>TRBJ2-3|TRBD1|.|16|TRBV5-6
CAISLDRGAYTDTQYF
TGTGCCATCAGCTTAGACAGGGGCGCTTACACAGATACGCAGTATTTT
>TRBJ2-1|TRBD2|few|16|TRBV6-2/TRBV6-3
CASSSFTGGGLNEQFF
TGTGCCAGCAGTTCTTTCACGGGGGGGGGCCTGAATGAGCAGTTCTTC
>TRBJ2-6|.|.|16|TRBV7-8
CASSLVAVPGANVLTF
TGTGCCAGCAGCTTGGTGGCAGTCCCTGGGGCCAACGTCCTGACTTTC
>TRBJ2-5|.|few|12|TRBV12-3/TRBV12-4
CASSFKPGTQYF
TGTGCCAGCAGTTTTAAACCTGGGACCCAGTACTTC
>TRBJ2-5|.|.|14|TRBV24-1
CATSDSLDRETQYF
TGTGCCACCAGTGATTCGCTAGATCGGGAGACCCAGTACTTC
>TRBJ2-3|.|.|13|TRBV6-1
CASGVPSTDTQYF
TGTGCCAGCGGGGTTCCCTCCACAGATACGCAGTATTTT
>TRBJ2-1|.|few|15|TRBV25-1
CASTQEGGGRNEQFF
TGTGCCAGCACCCAGGAGGGGGGGGGCCGAAATGAGCAGTTCTTC
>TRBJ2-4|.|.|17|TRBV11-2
CASSFNRSVLAKNIQYF
TGTGCCAGCAGCTTCAACAGGAGCGTTCTAGCCAAAAACATTCAGTACTTC
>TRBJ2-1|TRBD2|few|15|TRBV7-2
CASSLSGTTDNEQFF
TGTGCCAGCAGCTTATCCGGGACTACCGACAATGAGCAGTTCTTC
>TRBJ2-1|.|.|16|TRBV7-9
CASSLGRTDLVDEQFF
TGTGCCAGCAGCTTAGGGCGGACTGACTTAGTTGATGAGCAGTTCTTC
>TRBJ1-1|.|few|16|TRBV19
CASSLSGVNTGTEAFF
TGTGCCAGTAGCTTGTCAGGGGTTAATACTGGCACTGAAGCTTTCTTT
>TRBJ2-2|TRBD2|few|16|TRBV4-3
CASSQSGRGGTGELFF
TGCGCCAGCAGCCAAAGCGGGAGAGGGGGCACCGGGGAGCTGTTTTTT
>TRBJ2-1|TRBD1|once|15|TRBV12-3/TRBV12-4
CASSRDRVTYNEQFF
TGTGCCAGCAGTCGGGACAGGGTGACCTACAATGAGCAGTTCTTC
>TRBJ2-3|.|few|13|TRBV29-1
CSVPRGPTDTQYF
TGCAGCGTGCCCCGGGGCCCTACAGATACGCAGTATTTT
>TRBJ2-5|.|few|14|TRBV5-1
CASSFRAAQETQYF
TGCGCCAGCAGCTTCAGGGCAGCCCAAGAGACCCAGTACTTC
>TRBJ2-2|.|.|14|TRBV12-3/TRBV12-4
CASSTLRGTGELFF
TGTGCCAGCAGTACACTCCGAGGGACCGGGGAGCTGTTTTTT
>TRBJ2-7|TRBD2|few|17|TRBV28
CASSRGLAGGLPYEQYF
TGTGCCAGCAGTCGTGGACTAGCGGGAGGGCTCCCCTACGAGCAGTACTTC
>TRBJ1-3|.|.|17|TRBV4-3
CASSQDLQGLSGNTIYF
TGCGCCAGCAGCCAAGATCTCCAGGGGCTTTCTGGAAACACCATATATTTT
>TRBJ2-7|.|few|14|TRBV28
CASSHTGRSYEQYF
TGTGCCAGCAGTCACACGGGGCGCTCCTACGAGCAGTACTTC
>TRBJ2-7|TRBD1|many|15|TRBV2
CASSARTGGVYEQYF
TGTGCCAGCAGTGCAAGGACAGGGGGCGTTTACGAGCAGTACTTC
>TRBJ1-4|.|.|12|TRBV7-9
CANGQGAEKLFF
TGTGCCAACGGTCAGGGTGCGGAAAAACTGTTTTTT
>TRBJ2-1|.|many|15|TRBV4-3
CASSQDAVQGREQFF
TGCGCCAGCAGCCAAGATGCGGTACAGGGACGCGAGCAGTTCTTC
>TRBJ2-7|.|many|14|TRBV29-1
CSVEGTVRGRGQYF
TGCAGCGTTGAAGGGACAGTTCGGGGCAGGGGGCAGTACTTC
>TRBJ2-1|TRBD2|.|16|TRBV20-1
CSARARTSGNGHEQFF
TGCAGTGCTAGAGCCCGGACTAGCGGGAATGGTCATGAGCAGTTCTTC
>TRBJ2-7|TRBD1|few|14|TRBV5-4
CASSGTGQGYEQYF
TGTGCCAGCAGCGGAACGGGACAGGGCTACGAGCAGTACTTC
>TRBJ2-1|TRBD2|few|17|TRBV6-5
CASSYSRLAGAYNEQFF
TGTGCCAGCAGTTACTCCCGGTTAGCGGGGGCCTACAATGAGCAGTTCTTC
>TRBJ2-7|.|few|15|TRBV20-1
CSASSFAGSTYEQYF
TGCAGTGCTAGTAGTTTCGCAGGGTCGACCTACGAGCAGTACTTC
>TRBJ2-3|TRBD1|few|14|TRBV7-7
CASSLTGNSDTQYF
TGTGCTAGCAGCTTGACAGGGAACTCAGATACGCAGTATTTT
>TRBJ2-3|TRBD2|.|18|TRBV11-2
CASSVLRLAGVVADTQYF
TGTGCCAGCAGCGTCCTCCGACTAGCGGGGGTAGTAGCAGATACGCAGTATTTT
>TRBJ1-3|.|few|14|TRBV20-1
CSASTGFSGNTIYF
TGCAGTGCGTCGACAGGTTTCTCTGGAAACACCATATATTTT
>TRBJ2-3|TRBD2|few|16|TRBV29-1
CSVVRLAGGITDTQYF
TGCAGCGTCGTCCGACTAGCGGGGGGGATCACAGATACGCAGTATTTT
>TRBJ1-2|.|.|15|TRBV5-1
CASSLAGVKGAGYTF
TGCGCCAGCAGCTTGGCCGGGGTTAAAGGGGCTGGCTACACCTTC
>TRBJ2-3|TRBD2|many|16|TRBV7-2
CASSPQSGGLTDTQYF
TGTGCCAGCAGCCCCCAGAGCGGGGGGCTCACAGATACGCAGTATTTT
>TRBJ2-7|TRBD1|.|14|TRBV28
CASRPGQGKNEQYF
TGTGCCAGCAGACCGGGACAGGGAAAAAACGAGCAGTACTTC
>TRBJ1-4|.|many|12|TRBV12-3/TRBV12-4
CASSFSGEKLFF
TGTGCCAGCAGTTTCAGCGGTGAAAAACTGTTTTTT
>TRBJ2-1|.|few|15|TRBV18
CASSPPSASYNEQFF
TGTGCCAGCTCACCACCCAGCGCCTCCTACAATGAGCAGTTCTTC
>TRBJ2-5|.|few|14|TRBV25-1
CASTPTEHPETQYF
TGTGCCAGCACCCCTACAGAGCATCCAGAGACCCAGTACTTC
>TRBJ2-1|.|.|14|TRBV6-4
CASSESAGHSEQFF
TGTGCCAGCAGTGAATCGGCAGGACATAGTGAGCAGTTCTTC
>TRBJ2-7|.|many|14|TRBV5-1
CASSLKSSTYEQYF
TGCGCCAGCAGCTTGAAATCTTCAACCTACGAGCAGTACTTC